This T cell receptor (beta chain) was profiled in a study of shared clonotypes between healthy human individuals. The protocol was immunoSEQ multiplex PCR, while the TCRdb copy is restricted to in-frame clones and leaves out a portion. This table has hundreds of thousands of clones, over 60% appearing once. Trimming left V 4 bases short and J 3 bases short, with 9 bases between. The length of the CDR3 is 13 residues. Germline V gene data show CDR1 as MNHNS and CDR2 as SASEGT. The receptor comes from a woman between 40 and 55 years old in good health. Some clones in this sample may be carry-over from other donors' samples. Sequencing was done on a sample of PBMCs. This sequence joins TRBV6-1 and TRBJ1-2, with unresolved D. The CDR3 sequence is CASSATADYGYTF. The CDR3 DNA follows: TGTGCCAGCAGTGCTACAGCGGACTATGGCTACACCTTC.